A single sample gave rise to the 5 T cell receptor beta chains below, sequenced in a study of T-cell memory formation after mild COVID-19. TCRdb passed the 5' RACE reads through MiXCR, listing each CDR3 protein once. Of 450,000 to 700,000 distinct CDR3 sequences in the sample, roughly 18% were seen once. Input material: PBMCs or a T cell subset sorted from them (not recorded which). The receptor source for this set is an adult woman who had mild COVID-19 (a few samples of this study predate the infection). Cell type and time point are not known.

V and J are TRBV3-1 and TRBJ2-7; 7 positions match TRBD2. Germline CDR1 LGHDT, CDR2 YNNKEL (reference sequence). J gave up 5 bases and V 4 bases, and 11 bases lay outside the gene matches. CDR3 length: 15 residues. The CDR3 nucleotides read TGTGCCAGCAGCCCCGGGCGGGAGAGGTTCCACGAGCAGTACTTC. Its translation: CASSPGRERFHEQYF.

The CDR3 protein is CASSARGGVITEAFF. The DNA for the CDR3 is TGTGCCAGTAGTGCTCGAGGGGGCGTGATCACTGAAGCTTTCTTT. The J gene is TRBJ1-1, the V gene TRBV19; 7 nucleotides agree with TRBD1. Germline V gene lookup returns CDR1 LNHDA and CDR2 SQIVND (reference sequence). J gave up 4 bases and V 5 bases, and 10 bases lay outside the gene matches. The CDR3 is 15 residues long. Full variable domain (remainder filled in from reference TRBV19 and TRBJ1-1): DGGITQSPKYLFRKEGQNVTLSCEQNLNHDAMYWYRQDPGQGLRLIYYSQIVNDFQKGDIAEGYSVSREKKESFPLTVTSAQKNPTAFYLCASSARGGVITEAFFGQGTRLTVV.

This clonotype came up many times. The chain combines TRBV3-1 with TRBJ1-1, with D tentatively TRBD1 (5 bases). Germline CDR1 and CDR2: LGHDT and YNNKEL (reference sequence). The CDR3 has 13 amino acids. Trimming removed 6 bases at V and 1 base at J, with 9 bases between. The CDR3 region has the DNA TGTGCCAGCAGACTGGACAAGAACACTGAAGCTTTCTTT. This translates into CASRLDKNTEAFF.

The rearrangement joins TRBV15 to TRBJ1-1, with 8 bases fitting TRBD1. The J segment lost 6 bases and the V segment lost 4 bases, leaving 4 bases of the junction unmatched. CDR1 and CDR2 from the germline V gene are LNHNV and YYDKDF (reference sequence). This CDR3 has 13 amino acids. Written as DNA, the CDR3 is TGTGCCACCAGCACAGGGGGCGACCCTGAAGCTTTCTTT. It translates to CATSTGGDPEAFF. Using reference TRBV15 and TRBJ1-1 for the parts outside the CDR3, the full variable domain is DAMVIQNPRYQVTQFGKPVTLSCSQTLNHNVMYWYQQKSSQAPKLLFHYYDKDFNNEADTPDNFQSRRPNTSFCFLDIRSPGLGDTAMYLCATSTGGDPEAFFGQGTRLTVV.

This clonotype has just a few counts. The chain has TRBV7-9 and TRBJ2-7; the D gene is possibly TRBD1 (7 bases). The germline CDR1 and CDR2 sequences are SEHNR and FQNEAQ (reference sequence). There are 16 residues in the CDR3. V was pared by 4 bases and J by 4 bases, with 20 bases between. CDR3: CASSSSFGQGGYEQYF. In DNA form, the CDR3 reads TGTGCCAGCAGCTCTTCATTCGGCCAGGGGGGTTACGAGCAGTACTTC.